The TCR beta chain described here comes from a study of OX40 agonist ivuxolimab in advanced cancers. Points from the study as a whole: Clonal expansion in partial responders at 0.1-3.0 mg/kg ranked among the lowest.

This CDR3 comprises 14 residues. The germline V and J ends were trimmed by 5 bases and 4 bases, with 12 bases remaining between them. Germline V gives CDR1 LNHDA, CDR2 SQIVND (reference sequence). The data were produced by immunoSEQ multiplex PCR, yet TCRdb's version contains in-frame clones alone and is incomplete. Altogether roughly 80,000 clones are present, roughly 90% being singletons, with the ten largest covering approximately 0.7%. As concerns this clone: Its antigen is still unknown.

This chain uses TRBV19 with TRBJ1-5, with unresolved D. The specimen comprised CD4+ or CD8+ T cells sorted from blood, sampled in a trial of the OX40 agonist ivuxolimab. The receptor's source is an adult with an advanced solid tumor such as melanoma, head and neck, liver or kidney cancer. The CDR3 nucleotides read TGTGCCAGTAGTGGCCGGAGTACTAATCAGCCCCAGCATTTT. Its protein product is CASSGRSTNQPQHF.